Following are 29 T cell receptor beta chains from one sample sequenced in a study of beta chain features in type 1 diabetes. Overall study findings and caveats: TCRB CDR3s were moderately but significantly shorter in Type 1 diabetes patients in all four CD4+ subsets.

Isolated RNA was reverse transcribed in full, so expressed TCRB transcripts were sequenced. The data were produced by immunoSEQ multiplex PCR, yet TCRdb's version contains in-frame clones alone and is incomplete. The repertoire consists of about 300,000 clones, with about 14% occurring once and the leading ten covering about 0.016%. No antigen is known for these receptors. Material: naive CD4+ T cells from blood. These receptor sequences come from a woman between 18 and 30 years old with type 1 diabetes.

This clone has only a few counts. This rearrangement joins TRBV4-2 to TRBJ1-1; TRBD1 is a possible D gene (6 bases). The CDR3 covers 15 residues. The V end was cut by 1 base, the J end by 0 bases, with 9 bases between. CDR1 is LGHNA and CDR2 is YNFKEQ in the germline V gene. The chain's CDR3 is CASSQGGQVNTEAFF. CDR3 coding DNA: TGTGCCAGCAGCCAAGGGGGGCAGGTGAACACTGAAGCTTTCTTT.

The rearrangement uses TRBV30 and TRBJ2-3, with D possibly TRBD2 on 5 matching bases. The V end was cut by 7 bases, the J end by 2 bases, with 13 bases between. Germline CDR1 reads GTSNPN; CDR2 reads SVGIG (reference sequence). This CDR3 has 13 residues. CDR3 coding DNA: TGTGCCTCATCTCGCGGGCCCACAGATACGCAGTATTTT. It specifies CASSRGPTDTQYF.

The CDR3, as DNA: TGCGCCAGCAGCCAAGGACCTAGCAATGCAGCCTCTGGGCAGTTCTTC. It yields the protein CASSQGPSNAASGQFF. The chain uses TRBV4-1 and TRBJ2-1, with D possibly matching TRBD2 (5 bases). V lost 1 base and J 12 bases, leaving 22 bases between the germline ends. Germline CDR1 and CDR2: MGHRA and YSYEKL. This CDR3 has 16 amino acids.

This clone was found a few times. The CDR3 is CASSAQNRGLPEQYF. Here the CDR3 DNA reads TGTGCCAGCAGTGCCCAGAACAGGGGGCTCCCCGAGCAGTACTTC. The V call is TRBV6-6, the J call TRBJ2-7; TRBD1 matches at 9 bases. This CDR3 is built from 15 residues. From germline, CDR1 is MNHNY and CDR2 SVGAGI (reference sequence). V lost 5 bases, J lost 6 bases, and 11 bases stayed unmatched.

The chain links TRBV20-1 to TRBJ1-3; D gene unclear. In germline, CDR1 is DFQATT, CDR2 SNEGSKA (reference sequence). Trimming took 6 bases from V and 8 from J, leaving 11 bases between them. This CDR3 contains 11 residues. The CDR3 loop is CSALQWDTIYF. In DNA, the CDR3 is TGCAGTGCCCTACAGTGGGACACCATATATTTT.

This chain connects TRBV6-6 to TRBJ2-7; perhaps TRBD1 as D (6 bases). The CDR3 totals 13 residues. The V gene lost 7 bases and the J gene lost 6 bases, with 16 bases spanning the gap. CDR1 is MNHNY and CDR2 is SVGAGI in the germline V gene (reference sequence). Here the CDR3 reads CASTLDRSGEQYV. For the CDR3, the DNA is TGTGCCAGCACCCTTGACAGGTCGGGCGAGCAGTACGTC.

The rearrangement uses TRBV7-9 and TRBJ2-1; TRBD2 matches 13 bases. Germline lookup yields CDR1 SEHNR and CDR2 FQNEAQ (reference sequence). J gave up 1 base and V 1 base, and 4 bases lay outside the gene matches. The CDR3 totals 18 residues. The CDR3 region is CASSLEGLAGPSYNEQFF. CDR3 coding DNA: TGTGCCAGCAGCTTAGAGGGACTAGCGGGGCCATCCTACAATGAGCAGTTCTTC.

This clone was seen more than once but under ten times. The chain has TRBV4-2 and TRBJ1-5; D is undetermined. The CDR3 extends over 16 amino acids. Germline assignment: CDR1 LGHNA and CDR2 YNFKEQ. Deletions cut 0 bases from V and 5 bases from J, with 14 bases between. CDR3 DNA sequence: TGTGCCAGCAGCCAAGATCCGGGTCAAACTGATCAGCCCCAGCATTTT. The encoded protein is CASSQDPGQTDQPQHF.

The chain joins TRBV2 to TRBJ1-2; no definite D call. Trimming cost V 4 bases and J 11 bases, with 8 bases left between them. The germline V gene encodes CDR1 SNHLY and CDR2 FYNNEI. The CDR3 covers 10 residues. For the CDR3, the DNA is TGTGCCAGCAGTGGAGGCGATTACACCTTC. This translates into CASSGGDYTF. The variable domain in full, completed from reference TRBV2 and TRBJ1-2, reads EPEVTQTPSHQVTQMGQEVILRCVPISNHLYFYWYRQILGQKVEFLVSFYNNEISEKSEIFDDQFSVERPDGSNFTLKIRSTKLEDSAMYFCASSGGDYTFGSGTRLTVV.

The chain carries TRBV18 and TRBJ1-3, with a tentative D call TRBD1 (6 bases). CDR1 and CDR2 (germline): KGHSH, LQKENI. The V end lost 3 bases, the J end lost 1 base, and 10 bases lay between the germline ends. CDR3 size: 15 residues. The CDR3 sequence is CASSPRDISGNTIYF. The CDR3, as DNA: TGTGCCAGCTCACCCCGGGACATTTCTGGAAACACCATATATTTT.

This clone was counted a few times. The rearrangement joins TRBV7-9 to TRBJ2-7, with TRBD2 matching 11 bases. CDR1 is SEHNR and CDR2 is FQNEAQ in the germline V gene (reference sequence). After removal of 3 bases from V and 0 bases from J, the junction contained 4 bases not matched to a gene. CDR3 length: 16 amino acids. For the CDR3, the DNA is TGTGCCAGCAGCTTCCGAACTAGCGGGAGCTCCTACGAGCAGTACGTC. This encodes CASSFRTSGSSYEQYV.

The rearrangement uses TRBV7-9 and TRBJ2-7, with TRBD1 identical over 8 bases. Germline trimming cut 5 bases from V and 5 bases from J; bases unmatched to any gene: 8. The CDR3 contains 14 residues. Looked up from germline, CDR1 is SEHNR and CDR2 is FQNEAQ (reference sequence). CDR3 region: CASSKRTGSDEQYV. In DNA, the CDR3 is TGTGCCAGCAGCAAAAGGACAGGGTCGGACGAGCAGTACGTC.

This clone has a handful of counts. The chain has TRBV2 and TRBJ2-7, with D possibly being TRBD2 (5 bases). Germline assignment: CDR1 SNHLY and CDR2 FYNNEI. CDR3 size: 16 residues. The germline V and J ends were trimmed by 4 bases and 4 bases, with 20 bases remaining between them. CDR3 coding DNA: TGTGCCAGCAGTGGTCCCGGCAGCGGATTTACTTACGAGCAGTACTTC. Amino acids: CASSGPGSGFTYEQYF.

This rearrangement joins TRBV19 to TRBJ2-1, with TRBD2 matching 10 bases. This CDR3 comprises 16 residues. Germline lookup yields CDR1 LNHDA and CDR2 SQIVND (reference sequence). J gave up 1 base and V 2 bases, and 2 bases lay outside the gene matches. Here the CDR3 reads CASSIILAGSYNEQFF. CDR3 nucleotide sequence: TGTGCCAGTAGTATAATACTAGCGGGATCCTACAATGAGCAGTTCTTC.

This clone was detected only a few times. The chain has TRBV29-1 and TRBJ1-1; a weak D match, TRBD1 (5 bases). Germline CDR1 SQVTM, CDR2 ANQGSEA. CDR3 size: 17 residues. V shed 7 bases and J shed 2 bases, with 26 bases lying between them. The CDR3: CSAGPREPWTENTEAFF. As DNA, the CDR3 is TGCAGCGCCGGACCCAGGGAACCCTGGACCGAAAACACTGAAGCTTTCTTT.

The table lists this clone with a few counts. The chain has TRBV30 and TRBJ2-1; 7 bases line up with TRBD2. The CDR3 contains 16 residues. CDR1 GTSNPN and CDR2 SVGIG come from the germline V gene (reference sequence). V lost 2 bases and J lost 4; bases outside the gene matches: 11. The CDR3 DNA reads TGTGCCTGGAGTCCTCGGCTAGCGGACGAATACAATGAGCAGTTCTTC. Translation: CAWSPRLADEYNEQFF.

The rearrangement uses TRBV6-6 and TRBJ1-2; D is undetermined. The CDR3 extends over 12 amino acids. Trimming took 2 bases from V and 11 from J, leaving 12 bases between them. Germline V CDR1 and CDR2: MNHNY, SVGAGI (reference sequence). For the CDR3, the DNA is TGTGCCAGCAGTTACGGGCAGAGCCAGTACACCTTC. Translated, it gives CASSYGQSQYTF.

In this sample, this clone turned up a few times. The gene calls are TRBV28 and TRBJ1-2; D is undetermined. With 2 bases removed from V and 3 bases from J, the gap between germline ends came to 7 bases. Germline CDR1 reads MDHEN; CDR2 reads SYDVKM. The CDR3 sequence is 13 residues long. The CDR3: CASSLTTYYGYTF. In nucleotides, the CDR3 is TGTGCCAGCAGTTTAACGACTTACTATGGCTACACCTTC.

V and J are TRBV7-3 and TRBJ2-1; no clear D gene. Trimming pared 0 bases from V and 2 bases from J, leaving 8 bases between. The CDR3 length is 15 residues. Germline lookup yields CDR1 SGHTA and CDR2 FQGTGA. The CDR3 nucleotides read TGTGCCAGCAGCTTAACGGGCTTTACCTACAATGAGCAGTTCTTC. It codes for CASSLTGFTYNEQFF.

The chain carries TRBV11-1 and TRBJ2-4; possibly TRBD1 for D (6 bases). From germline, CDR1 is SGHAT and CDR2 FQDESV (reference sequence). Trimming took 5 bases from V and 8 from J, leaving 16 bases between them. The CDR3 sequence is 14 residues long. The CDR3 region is CASSPTRAGDIQYF. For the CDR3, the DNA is TGTGCCAGCAGCCCCACCCGCGCAGGGGACATTCAGTACTTC.

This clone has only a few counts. Written as DNA, the CDR3 is TGTGCCAGTAAGCGGGACAGGGGAAATGAGCAGTTCTTC. Translation gives CASKRDRGNEQFF. The chain links TRBV19 to TRBJ2-1; 10 positions agree with TRBD1. The CDR3 covers 13 residues. Germline V CDR1 and CDR2: LNHDA, SQIVND (reference sequence). V lost 7 bases, J lost 7 bases, and 4 bases stayed unmatched.

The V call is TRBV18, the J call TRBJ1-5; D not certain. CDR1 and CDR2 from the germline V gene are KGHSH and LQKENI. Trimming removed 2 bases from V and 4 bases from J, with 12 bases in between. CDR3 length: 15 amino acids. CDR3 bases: TGTGCCAGCTCACCAGTCCCCCCTCCGAATCAGCCCCAGCATTTT. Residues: CASSPVPPPNQPQHF.

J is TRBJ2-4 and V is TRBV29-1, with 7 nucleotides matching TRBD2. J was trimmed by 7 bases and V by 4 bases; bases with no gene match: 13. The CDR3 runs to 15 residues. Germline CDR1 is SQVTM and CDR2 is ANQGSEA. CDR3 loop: CSVGMGGTARNIQYF. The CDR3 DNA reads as TGCAGCGTTGGAATGGGAGGGACTGCCCGGAACATTCAGTACTTC.

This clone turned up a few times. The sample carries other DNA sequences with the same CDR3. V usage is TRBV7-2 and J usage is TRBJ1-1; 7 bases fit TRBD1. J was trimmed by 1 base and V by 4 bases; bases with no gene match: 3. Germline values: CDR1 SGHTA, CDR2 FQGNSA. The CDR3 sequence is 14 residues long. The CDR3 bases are TGTGCCAGCAGCTCACGGACAGGGAACACTGAAGCTTTCTTT. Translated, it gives CASSSRTGNTEAFF.

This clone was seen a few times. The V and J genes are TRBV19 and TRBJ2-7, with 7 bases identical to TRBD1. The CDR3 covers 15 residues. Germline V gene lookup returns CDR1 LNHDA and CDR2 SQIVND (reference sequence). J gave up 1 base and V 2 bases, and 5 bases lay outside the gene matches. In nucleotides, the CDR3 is TGTGCCAGTAGTATACAGGGGGTGGCATCCTACGAGCAGTACTTC. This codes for CASSIQGVASYEQYF.

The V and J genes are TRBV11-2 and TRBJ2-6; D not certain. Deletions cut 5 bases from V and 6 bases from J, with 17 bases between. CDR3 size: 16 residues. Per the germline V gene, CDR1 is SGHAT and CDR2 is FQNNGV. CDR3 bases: TGTGCCAGCAGCACCAGAACCCAGCGCCAGGCCAACGTCCTGACTTTC. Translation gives CASSTRTQRQANVLTF.

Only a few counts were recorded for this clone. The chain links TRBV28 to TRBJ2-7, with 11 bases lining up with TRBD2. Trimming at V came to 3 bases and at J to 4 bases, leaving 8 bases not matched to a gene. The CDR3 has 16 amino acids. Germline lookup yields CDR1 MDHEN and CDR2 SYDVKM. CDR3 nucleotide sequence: TGTGCCAGCAGTTTCGCGACTAGCGGGGCACTTTACGAGCAGTACTTC. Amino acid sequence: CASSFATSGALYEQYF.

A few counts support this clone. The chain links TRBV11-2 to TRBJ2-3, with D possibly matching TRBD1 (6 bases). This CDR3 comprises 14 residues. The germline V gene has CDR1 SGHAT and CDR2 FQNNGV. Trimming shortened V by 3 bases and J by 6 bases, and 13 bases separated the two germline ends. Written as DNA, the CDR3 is TGTGCCAGCAGCTTTGGGGGCGGCAAGGATACGCAGTATTTT. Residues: CASSFGGGKDTQYF.

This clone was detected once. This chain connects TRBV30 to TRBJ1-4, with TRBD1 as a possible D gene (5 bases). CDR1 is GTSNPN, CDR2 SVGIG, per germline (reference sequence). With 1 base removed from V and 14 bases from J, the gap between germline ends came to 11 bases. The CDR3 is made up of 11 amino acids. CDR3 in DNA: TGTGCCTGGAGTGGGGGGGGGAACCTGTTTTTT. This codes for CAWSGGGNLFF.